This T cell receptor beta chain was documented in a study of early T cells in non-severe SARS-CoV-2 infection. Germline-derived CDR1 and CDR2 are KGHDR and SFDVKD. The CDR3 sequence is 14 residues long. Trimming left V 2 bases short and J 5 bases short, with 11 bases between. Molecules of cDNA were individually given unique molecular identifiers that were attached to them. TCRdb reprocessed the 5' RACE reads via MiXCR and lists one record per CDR3 protein. The table lists 70,000 to 95,000 distinct CDR3 sequences, about 15% of them singletons. Sequenced material: whole blood. This TCR was recovered from an adult who was a healthcare worker with PCR-confirmed SARS-CoV-2 infection or an uninfected control (not recorded which). The chain uses TRBV24-1 and TRBJ1-1; D uncertain. CDR3 sequence reads: CATSDYNSPTEAFF. The CDR3 DNA follows: TGTGCCACCAGTGATTACAACAGCCCTACTGAAGCTTTCTTT.